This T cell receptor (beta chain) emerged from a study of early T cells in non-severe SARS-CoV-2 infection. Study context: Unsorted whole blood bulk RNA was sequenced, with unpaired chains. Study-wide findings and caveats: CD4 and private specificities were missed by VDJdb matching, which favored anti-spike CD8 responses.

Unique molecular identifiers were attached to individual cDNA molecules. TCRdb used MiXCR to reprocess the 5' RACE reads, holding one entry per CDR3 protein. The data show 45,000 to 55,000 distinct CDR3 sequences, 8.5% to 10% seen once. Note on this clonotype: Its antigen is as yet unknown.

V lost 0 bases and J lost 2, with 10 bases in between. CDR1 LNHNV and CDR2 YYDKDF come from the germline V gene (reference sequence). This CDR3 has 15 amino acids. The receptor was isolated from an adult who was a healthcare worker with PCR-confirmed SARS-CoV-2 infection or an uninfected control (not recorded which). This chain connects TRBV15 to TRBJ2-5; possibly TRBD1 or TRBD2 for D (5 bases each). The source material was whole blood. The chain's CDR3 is CATSRDPGAQETQYF. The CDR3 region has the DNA TGTGCCACCAGCAGAGACCCCGGGGCGCAAGAGACCCAGTACTTC.